This T cell receptor beta chain was identified during a study of T cell responses to AZD1222 COVID-19 vaccine. Germline V CDR1 and CDR2: MNHEY, SMNVEV (reference sequence). The CDR3 sequence is 15 residues long. The V gene lost 7 bases and the J gene lost 0 bases, with 14 bases spanning the gap. TCRdb's copy holds only in-frame clones and misses some; the assay was immunoSEQ multiplex PCR. The sample lists approximately 180,000 clones, approximately 90% occurring once. J is TRBJ2-3 and V is TRBV27, with a possible D match to TRBD1 (6 bases). The sequences come from peripheral blood, collected 28 days after the second dose of the MenACWY control vaccine. The clonotype comes from an adult who received the MenACWY meningococcal vaccine as a control. CDR3 residues: CASIRRGSSTDTQYF. CDR3 coding DNA: TGTGCCAGCATCCGTAGGGGGTCTAGCACAGATACGCAGTATTTT.